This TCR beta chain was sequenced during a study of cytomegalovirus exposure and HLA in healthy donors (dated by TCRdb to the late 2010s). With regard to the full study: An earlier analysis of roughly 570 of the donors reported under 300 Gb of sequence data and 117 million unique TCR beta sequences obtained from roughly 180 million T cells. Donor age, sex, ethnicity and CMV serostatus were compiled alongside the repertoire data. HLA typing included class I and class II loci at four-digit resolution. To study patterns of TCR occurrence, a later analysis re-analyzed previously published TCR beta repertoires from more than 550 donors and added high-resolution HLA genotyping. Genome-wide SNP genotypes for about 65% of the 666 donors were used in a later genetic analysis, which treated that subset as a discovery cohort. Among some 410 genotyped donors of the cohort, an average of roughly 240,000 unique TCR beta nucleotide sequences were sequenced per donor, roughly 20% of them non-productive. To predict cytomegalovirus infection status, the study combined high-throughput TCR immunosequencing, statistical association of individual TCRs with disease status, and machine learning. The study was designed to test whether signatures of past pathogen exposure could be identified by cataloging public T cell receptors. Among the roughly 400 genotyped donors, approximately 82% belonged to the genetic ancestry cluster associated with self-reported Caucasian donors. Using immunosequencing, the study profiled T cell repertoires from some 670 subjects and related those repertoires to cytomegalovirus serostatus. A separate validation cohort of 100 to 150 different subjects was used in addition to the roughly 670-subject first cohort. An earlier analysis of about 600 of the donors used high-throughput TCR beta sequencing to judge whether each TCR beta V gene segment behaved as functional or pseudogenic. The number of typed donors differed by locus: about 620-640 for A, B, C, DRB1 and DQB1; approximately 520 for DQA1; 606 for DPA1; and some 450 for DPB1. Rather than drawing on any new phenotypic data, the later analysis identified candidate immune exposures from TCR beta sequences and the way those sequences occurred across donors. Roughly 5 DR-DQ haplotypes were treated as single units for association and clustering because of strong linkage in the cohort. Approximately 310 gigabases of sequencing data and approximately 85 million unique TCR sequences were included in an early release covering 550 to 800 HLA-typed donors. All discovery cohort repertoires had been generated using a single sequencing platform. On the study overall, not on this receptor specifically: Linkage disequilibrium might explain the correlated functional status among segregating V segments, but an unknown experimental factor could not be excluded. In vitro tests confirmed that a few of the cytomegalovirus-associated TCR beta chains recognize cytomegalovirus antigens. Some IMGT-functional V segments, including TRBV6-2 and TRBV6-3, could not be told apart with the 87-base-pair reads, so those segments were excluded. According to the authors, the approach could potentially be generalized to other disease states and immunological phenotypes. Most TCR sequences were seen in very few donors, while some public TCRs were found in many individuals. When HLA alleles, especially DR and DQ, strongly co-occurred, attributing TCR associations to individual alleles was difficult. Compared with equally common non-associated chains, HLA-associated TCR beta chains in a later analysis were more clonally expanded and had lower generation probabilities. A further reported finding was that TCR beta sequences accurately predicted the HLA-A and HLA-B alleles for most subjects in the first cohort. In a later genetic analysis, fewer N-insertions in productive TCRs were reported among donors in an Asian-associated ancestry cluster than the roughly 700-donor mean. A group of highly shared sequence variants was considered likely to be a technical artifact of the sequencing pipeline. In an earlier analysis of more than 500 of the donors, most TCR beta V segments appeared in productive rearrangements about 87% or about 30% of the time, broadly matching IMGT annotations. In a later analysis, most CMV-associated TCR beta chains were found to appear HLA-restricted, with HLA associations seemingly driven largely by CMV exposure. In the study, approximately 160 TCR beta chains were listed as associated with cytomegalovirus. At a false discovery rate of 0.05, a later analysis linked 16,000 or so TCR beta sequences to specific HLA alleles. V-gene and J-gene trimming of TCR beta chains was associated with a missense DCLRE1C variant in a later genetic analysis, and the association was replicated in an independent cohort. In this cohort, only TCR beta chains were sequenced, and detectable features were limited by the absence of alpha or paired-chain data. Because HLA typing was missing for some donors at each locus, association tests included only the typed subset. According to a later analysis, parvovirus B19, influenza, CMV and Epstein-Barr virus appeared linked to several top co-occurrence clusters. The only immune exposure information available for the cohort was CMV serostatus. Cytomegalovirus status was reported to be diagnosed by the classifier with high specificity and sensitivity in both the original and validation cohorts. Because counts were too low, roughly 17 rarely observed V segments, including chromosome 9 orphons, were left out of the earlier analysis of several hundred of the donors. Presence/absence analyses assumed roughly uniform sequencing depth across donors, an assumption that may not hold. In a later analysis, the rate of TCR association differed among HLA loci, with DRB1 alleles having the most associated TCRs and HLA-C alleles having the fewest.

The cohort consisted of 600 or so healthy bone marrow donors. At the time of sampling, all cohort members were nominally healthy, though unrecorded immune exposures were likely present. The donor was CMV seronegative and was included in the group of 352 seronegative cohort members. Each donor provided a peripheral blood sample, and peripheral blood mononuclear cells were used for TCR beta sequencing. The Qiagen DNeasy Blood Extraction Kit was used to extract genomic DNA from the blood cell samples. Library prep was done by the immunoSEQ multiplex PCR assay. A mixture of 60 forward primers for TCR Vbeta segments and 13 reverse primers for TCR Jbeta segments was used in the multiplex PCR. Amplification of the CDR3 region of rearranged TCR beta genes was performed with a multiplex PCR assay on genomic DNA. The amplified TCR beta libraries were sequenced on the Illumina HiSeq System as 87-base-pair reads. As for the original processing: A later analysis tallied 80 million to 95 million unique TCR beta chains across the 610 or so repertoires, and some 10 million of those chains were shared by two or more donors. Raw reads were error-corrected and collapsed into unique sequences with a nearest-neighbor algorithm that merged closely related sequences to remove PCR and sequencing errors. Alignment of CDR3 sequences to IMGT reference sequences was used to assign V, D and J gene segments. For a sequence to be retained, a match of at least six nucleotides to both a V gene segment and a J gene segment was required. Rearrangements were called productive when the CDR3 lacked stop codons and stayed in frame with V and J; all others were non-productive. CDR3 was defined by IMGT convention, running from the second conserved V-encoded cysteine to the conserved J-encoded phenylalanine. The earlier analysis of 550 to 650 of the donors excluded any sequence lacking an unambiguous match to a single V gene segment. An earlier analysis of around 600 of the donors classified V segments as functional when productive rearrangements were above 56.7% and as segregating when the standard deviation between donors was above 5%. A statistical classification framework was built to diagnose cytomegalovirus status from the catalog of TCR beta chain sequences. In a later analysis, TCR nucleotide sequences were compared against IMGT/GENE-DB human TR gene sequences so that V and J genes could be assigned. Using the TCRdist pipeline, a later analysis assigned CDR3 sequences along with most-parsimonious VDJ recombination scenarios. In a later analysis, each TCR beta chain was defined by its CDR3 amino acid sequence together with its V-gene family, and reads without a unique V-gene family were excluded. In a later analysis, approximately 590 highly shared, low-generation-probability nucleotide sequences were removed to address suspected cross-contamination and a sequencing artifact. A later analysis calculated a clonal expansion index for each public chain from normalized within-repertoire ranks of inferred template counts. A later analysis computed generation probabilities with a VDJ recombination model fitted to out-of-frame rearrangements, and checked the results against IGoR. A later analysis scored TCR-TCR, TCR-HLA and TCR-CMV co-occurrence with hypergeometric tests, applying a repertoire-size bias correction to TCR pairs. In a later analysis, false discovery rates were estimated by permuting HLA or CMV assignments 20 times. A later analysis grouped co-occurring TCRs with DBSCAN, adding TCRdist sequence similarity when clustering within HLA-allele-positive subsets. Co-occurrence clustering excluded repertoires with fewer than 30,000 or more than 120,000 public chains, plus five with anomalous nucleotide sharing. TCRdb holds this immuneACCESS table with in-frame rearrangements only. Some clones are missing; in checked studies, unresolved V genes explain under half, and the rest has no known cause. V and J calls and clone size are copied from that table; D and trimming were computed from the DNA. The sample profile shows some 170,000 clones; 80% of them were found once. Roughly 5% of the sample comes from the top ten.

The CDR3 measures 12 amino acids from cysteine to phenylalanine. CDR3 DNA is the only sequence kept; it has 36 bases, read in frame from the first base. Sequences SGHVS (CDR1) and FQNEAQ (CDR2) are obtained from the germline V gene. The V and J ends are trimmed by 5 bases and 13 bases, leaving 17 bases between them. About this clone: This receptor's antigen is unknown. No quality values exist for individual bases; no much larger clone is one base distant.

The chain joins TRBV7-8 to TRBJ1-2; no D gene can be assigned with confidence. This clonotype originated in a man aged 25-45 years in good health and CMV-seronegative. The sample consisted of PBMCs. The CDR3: CASSPGEGTGTF. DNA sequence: TGTGCCAGCAGCCCCGGGGAAGGTACGGGCACCTTC. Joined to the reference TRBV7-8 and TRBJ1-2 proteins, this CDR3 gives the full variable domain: GAGVSQSPRYKVAKRGQDVALRCDPISGHVSLFWYQQALGQGPEFLTYFQNEAQLDKSGLPSDRFFAERPEGSVSTLKIQRTQQEDSAVYLCASSPGEGTGTFGSGTRLTVV.